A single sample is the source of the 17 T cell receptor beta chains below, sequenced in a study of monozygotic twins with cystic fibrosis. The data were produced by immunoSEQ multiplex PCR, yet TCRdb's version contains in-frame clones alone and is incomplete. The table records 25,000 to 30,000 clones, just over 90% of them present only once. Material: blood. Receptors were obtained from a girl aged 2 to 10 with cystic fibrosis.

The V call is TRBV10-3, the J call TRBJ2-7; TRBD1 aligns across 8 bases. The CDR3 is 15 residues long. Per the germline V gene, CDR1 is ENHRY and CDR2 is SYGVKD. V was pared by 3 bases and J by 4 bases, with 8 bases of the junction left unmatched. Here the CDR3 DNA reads TGTGCCATCAGTGAAGGACAGGGCCGTTCGTACGAGCAGTACTTC. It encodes CAISEGQGRSYEQYF.

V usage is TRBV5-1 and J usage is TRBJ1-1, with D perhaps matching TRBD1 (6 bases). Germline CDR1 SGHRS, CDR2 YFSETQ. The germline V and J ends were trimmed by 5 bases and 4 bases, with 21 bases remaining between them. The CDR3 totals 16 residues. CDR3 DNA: TGCGCCAGCAGTCCTAGAACCCAGGGGTTCGGCACTGAAGCTTTCTTT. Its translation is CASSPRTQGFGTEAFF. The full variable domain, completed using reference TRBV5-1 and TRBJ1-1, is KAGVTQTPRYLIKTRGQQVTLSCSPISGHRSVSWYQQTPGQGLQFLFEYFSETQRNKGNFPGRFSGRQFSNSRSEMNVSTLELGDSALYLCASSPRTQGFGTEAFFGQGTRLTVV.

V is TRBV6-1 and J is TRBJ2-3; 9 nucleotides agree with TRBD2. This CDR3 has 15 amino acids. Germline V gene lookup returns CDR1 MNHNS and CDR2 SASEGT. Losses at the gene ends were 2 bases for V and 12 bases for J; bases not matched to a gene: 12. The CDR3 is CASSESGGGAIPQYF. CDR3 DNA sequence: TGTGCCAGCAGTGAATCGGGCGGGGGGGCTATCCCCCAGTATTTT.

CDR3: CASSVKSGPHGGELFF. The CDR3 nucleotides are TGTGCCAGCAGCGTAAAATCGGGACCCCACGGCGGGGAGCTGTTTTTT. The rearrangement joins TRBV9 to TRBJ2-2; D could derive from TRBD1 or TRBD2 (5 bases each). The V gene's germline CDR1 is SGDLS and CDR2 YYNGEE. V was cut by 1 base and J by 7 bases, with 17 bases left in between. The CDR3 covers 16 residues.

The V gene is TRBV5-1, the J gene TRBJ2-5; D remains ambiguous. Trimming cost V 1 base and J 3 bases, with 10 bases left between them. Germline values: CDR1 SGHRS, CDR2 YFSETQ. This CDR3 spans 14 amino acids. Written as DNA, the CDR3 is TGCGCCAGCAGCTTGCTTTTTAGGGAAGAGACCCAGTACTTC. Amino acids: CASSLLFREETQYF.

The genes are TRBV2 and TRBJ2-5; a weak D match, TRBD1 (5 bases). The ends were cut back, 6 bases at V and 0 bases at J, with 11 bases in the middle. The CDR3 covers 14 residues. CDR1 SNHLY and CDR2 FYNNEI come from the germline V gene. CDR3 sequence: CASSRQLYQETQYF. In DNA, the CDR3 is TGTGCCAGCAGCAGACAGCTGTACCAAGAGACCCAGTACTTC.

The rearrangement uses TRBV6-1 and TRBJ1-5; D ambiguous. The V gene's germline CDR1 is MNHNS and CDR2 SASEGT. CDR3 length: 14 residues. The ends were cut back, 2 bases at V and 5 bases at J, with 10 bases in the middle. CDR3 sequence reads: CASSEWGRDQPQHF. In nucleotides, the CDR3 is TGTGCCAGCAGTGAATGGGGTAGGGATCAGCCCCAGCATTTT.

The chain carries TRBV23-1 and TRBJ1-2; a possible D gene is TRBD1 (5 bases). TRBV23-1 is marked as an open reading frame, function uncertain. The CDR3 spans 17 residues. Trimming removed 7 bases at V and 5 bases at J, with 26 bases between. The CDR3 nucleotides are TGCGCCAGCATTGGGAGGGAAGGTCCTTCGGGGCCTTATGGCTACACCTTC. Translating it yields CASIGREGPSGPYGYTF.

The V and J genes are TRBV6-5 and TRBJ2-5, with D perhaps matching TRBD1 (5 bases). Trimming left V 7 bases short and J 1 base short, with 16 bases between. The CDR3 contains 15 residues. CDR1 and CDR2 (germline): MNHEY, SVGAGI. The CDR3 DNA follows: TGTGCCAGCACGGGTAGGGAAGGGGCCCAAGAGACCCAGTACTTC. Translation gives CASTGREGAQETQYF.

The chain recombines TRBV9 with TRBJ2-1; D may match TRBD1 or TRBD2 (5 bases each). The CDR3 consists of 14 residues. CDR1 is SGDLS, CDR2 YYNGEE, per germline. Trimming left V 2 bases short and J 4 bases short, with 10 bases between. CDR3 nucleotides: TGTGCCAGCAGCGTTCGGGACGGATACAATGAGCAGTTCTTC. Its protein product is CASSVRDGYNEQFF.

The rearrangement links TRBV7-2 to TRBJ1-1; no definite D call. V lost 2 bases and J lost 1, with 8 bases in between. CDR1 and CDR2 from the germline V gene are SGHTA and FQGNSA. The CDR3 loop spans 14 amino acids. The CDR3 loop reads CASSLTWGNTEAFF. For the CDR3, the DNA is TGTGCCAGCAGCTTAACCTGGGGGAACACTGAAGCTTTCTTT.

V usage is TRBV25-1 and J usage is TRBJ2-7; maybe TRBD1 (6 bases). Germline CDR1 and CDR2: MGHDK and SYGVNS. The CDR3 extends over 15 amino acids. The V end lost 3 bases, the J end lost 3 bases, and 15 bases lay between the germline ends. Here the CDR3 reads CASSDLQGGIYEQYF. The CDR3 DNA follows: TGTGCCAGCAGTGATTTACAGGGTGGTATCTACGAGCAGTACTTC.

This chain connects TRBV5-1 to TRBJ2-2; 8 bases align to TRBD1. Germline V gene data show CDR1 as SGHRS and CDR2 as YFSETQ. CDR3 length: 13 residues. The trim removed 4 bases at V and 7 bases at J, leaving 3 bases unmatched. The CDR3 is CASSITGGGELFF. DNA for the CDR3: TGCGCCAGCAGCATCACAGGGGGCGGGGAGCTGTTTTTT.

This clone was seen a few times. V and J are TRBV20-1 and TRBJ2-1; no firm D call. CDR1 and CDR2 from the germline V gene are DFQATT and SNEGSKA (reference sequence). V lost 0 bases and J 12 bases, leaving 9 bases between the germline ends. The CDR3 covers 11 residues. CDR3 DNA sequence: TGCAGTGCTAGAGATCCAGCTGGGCAGTTCTTC. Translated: CSARDPAGQFF.

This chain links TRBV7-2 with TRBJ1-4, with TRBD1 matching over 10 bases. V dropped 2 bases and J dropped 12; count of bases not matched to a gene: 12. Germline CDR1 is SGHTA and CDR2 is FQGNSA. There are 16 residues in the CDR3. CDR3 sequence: CASSLSVGQGTAELFF. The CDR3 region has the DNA TGTGCCAGCAGCTTAAGTGTGGGACAGGGGACGGCGGAACTGTTTTTT.

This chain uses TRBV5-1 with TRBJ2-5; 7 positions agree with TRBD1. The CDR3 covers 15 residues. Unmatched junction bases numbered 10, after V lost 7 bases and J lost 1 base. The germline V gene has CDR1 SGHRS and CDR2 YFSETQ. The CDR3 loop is CASEPGTVIQETQYF. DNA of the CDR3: TGCGCCAGCGAACCCGGGACAGTGATCCAAGAGACCCAGTACTTC.

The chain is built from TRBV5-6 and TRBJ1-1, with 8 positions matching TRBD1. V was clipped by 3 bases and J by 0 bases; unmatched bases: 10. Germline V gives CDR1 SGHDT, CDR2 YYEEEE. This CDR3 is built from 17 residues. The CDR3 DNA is TGTGCCAGCAGCTACGCCGGGACAGGCTATATGAACACTGAAGCTTTCTTT. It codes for CASSYAGTGYMNTEAFF.